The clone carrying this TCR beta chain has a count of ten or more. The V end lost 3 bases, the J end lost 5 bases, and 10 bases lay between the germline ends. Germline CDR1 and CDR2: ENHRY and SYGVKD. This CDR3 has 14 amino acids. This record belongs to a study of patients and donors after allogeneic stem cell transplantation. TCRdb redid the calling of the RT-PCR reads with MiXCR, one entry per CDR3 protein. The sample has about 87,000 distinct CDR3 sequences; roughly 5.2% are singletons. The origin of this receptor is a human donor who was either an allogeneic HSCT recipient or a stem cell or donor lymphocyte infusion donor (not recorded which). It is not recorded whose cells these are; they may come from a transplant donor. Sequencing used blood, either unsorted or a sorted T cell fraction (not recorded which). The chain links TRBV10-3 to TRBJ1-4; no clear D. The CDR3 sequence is CAISEGGRNEKLFF. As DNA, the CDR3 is TGTGCCATCAGTGAAGGCGGGCGGAATGAAAAACTGTTTTTT.